This TCR beta chain was observed in a study of siplizumab effects on memory and regulatory T cells. Clones were sequenced by immunoSEQ multiplex PCR, and TCRdb holds only the in-frame ones, with some missing. The table includes some 120,000 clones, roughly 94% detected once. V lost 0 bases and J lost 0, with 4 bases in between. The germline gives CDR1 SGDLS, CDR2 YYNGEE. CDR3 length: 14 residues. The sequencing input was non-Treg CD4+ T cells sorted from blood. V gene TRBV9 combines with J gene TRBJ1-3; D is ambiguous. This receptor was identified in a human donor in good health. The CDR3 is CASSVVASGNTIYF. For the CDR3, the DNA is TGTGCCAGCAGCGTAGTAGCCTCTGGAAACACCATATATTTT.